One sample yielded the 22 T cell receptor beta chains listed below, sequenced in a study of OX40 agonist ivuxolimab in advanced cancers. Assay: immunoSEQ multiplex PCR; the TCRdb copy retains only in-frame clones and omits some. Of 68,000 or so clones listed, roughly 83% are singletons. Source: CD4+ or CD8+ T cells sorted from blood, taken in a trial of the OX40 agonist ivuxolimab. These receptors came from an adult with an advanced solid tumor such as melanoma, head and neck, liver or kidney cancer.

This clone was detected a few times. The chain joins TRBV27 to TRBJ1-1; D remains ambiguous. CDR1 and CDR2 from the germline V gene are MNHEY and SMNVEV (reference sequence). The V end lost 5 bases, the J end lost 1 base, and 5 bases lay between the germline ends. The CDR3 runs 12 residues. CDR3 in DNA: TGTGCCAGCAGTCGACAGAACACTGAAGCTTTCTTT. Protein sequence: CASSRQNTEAFF.

The chain joins TRBV23-1 to TRBJ2-4; TRBD1 aligns across 8 bases. TRBV23-1 is an ORF; its function is uncertain. V lost 11 bases, J lost 0 bases, and 15 bases stayed unmatched. The CDR3 sequence is 17 residues long. Here the CDR3 DNA reads TGCGCCCGCCTCGACAGGGGATTAGTAAGAGCCAAAAACATTCAGTACTTC. This codes for CARLDRGLVRAKNIQYF.

The gene calls are TRBV2 and TRBJ2-5, with unresolved D. The CDR3 spans 11 residues. The V end was cut by 5 bases, the J end by 4 bases, with 5 bases between. CDR1 is SNHLY and CDR2 is FYNNEI in the germline V gene. The CDR3 here is CASSPSETQYF. CDR3 DNA: TGTGCCAGCAGTCCCTCAGAGACCCAGTACTTC.

The V call is TRBV19, the J call TRBJ2-5; D is unresolved. Germline V gives CDR1 LNHDA, CDR2 SQIVND (reference sequence). The CDR3 sequence is 17 residues long. Between the trimmed V and J ends, which lost 8 bases and 0 bases, there was a span of 22 bases. CDR3 DNA: TGTGCCAGTTCCCGTAGGGCCCAATCCCCGTACCAAGAGACCCAGTACTTC. This sequence encodes CASSRRAQSPYQETQYF.

The chain recombines TRBV5-6 with TRBJ2-5; 7 bases agree with TRBD2. This CDR3 spans 15 amino acids. Germline assignment: CDR1 SGHDT and CDR2 YYEEEE. Trimming took 4 bases from V and 4 from J; bases not matched to a gene: 10. For the CDR3, the DNA is TGTGCCAGCAGCCCTCTGGGGGGGGGAGGAGAGACCCAGTACTTC. Protein: CASSPLGGGGETQYF. Full variable domain (rest looked up from reference TRBV5-6 and TRBJ2-5): DAGVTQSPTHLIKTRGQQVTLRCSPKSGHDTVSWYQQALGQGPQFIFQYYEEEERQRGNFPDRFSGHQFPNYSSELNVNALLLGDSALYLCASSPLGGGGETQYFGPGTRLLVL.

The chain employs TRBV7-6 and TRBJ2-5, with 8 bases that match TRBD1. This CDR3 has 15 amino acids. In germline, CDR1 is SGHVS, CDR2 FNYEAQ. The J segment lost 5 bases and the V segment lost 1 base, leaving 6 bases of the junction unmatched. CDR3 DNA: TGTGCCAGCAGCTTAGGGACAGGGTTTATCGAGACCCAGTACTTC. Translated: CASSLGTGFIETQYF.

The chain employs TRBV12-5 and TRBJ2-3; 11 nucleotides align to TRBD1. V lost 6 bases, J lost 2 bases, and 7 bases stayed unmatched. CDR1 and CDR2 (germline): LGHNT, FRNRAP. The CDR3 loop spans 16 amino acids. The CDR3 region is CASGPGTGGSTDTQYF. CDR3 nucleotides: TGTGCTAGTGGCCCCGGGACAGGGGGTTCCACAGATACGCAGTATTTT.

The chain couples TRBV6-5 to TRBJ1-4; tentative D call: TRBD1 (5 bases). Germline V gives CDR1 MNHEY, CDR2 SVGAGI. The CDR3 is 13 amino acids. Deletions cut 7 bases from V and 7 bases from J, with 13 bases between. CDR3 bases: TGTGCCAGCAAAGGGACCCCAGGTGAAAAACTGTTTTTT. It codes for CASKGTPGEKLFF.

This chain connects TRBV10-1 to TRBJ2-3, with 7 positions matching TRBD1. The V gene's germline CDR1 is WNHNN and CDR2 SYGVQD (reference sequence). This CDR3 has 18 residues. The V segment lost 5 bases and the J segment 6 bases; nucleotides outside the gene matches: 20. The CDR3 bases are TGCGCCAGCAGTCCTTGGGGAAAAGACAGGGACCAGCGGGATACGCAGTATTTT. The encoded protein is CASSPWGKDRDQRDTQYF.

The chain links TRBV5-5 to TRBJ2-2; TRBD1 matches at 9 bases. Germline V gives CDR1 SGHKS, CDR2 YYEKEE (reference sequence). J lost 5 bases, V lost 2 bases, and 7 bases had no gene match. This CDR3 region has 16 residues. The CDR3 loop reads CASSFGTGLRTGELFF. CDR3 bases: TGTGCCAGCAGCTTTGGGACAGGGTTAAGGACCGGGGAGCTGTTTTTT.

The J gene is TRBJ2-7, the V gene TRBV6-1; D gene unclear. CDR1 and CDR2 from the germline V gene are MNHNS and SASEGT. V was clipped by 7 bases and J by 6 bases, with 19 bases between them. The CDR3 covers 14 residues. This CDR3 is CASNPGFPFAEQYF. As DNA, the CDR3 is TGTGCCAGCAATCCCGGATTCCCTTTCGCCGAGCAGTACTTC.

The chain couples TRBV5-6 to TRBJ1-6; tentatively, D is TRBD1 (5 bases). Germline V gives CDR1 SGHDT, CDR2 YYEEEE. With 4 bases removed from V and 9 bases from J, the gap between germline ends came to 20 bases. The CDR3 runs 16 residues. The CDR3 loop reads CASSPTQGLGSSPLHF. The CDR3 nucleotides read TGTGCCAGCAGCCCGACTCAGGGTTTGGGTAGTTCACCCCTCCACTTT. The full variable domain, with the rest looked up from reference TRBV5-6 and TRBJ1-6, is DAGVTQSPTHLIKTRGQQVTLRCSPKSGHDTVSWYQQALGQGPQFIFQYYEEEERQRGNFPDRFSGHQFPNYSSELNVNALLLGDSALYLCASSPTQGLGSSPLHFGNGTRLTVT.

The chain employs TRBV5-1 and TRBJ1-3; D is uncertain. Trimming left V 0 bases short and J 0 bases short, with 13 bases between. The CDR3 loop spans 17 amino acids. Germline assignment: CDR1 SGHRS and CDR2 YFSETQ. The CDR3 loop reads CASSLAQRGSSGNTIYF. CDR3 in DNA: TGCGCCAGCAGCTTGGCTCAACGGGGTTCCTCTGGAAACACCATATATTTT.

The chain has TRBV4-1 and TRBJ2-1; D unclear. The V end lost 2 bases, the J end lost 0 bases, and 5 bases lay between the germline ends. Germline V gives CDR1 MGHRA, CDR2 YSYEKL. This CDR3 contains 14 residues. The CDR3 nucleotides read TGCGCCAGCAGCCAAACCTACTCCTACAATGAGCAGTTCTTC. This gives the protein CASSQTYSYNEQFF.

CDR3 protein: CASSSIASGGPNTGELFF. The CDR3 DNA follows: TGTGCCAGCAGTTCCATTGCTAGCGGGGGCCCGAACACCGGGGAGCTGTTTTTT. The chain links TRBV27 to TRBJ2-2; TRBD2 agrees at 10 bases. CDR1 is MNHEY, CDR2 SMNVEV, per germline (reference sequence). CDR3 length: 18 residues. Unmatched junction bases numbered 8, after V lost 4 bases and J lost 0 bases.

This rearrangement joins TRBV9 to TRBJ1-3; D gene uncertain. The germline V gene has CDR1 SGDLS and CDR2 YYNGEE. The V end lost 0 bases, the J end lost 0 bases, and 10 bases lay between the germline ends. This CDR3 spans 16 amino acids. The CDR3 here is CASSVALPNSGNTIYF. The CDR3 DNA reads as TGTGCCAGCAGCGTAGCTCTGCCGAACTCTGGAAACACCATATATTTT.

This clone was seen more than once but under ten times. The V call is TRBV5-1, the J call TRBJ2-1, with a weak D call TRBD2 (6 bases). The V end lost 1 base, the J end lost 7 bases, and 12 bases lay between the germline ends. Germline CDR1 and CDR2: SGHRS and YFSETQ. CDR3 length equals 14 residues. The CDR3 DNA reads as TGCGCCAGCAGCTTGCGCGGGGAAGGGAATGAGCAGTTCTTC. Its translation: CASSLRGEGNEQFF.

V gene TRBV10-1 combines with J gene TRBJ2-6, with TRBD1 matching over 11 bases. CDR1 is WNHNN and CDR2 is SYGVQD in the germline V gene (reference sequence). V shed 9 bases, J shed 2 bases, and the junction held 12 bases outside the gene matches. The CDR3 has 18 residues. This CDR3 is CASYLKGQGEAGANVLTF. CDR3 in DNA: TGCGCCAGTTACCTAAAGGGACAGGGGGAGGCTGGGGCCAACGTCCTGACTTTC.

The rearrangement links TRBV4-2 to TRBJ2-5, with TRBD2 identical over 10 bases. Germline assignment: CDR1 LGHNA and CDR2 YNFKEQ. The J segment lost 4 bases and the V segment lost 0 bases, leaving 5 bases of the junction unmatched. The CDR3 spans 16 residues. CDR3 region: CASSQDPSGGGETQYF. CDR3 bases: TGTGCCAGCAGCCAAGACCCTAGCGGGGGAGGAGAGACCCAGTACTTC.

V is TRBV7-2 and J is TRBJ2-7; a possible D gene is TRBD2 (7 bases). Between the trimmed V and J ends, which lost 4 bases and 6 bases, there was a span of 19 bases. CDR3 length: 15 residues. Germline loops: CDR1 SGHTA, CDR2 FQGNSA. The CDR3 is CASSSVWGGHSEQYF. CDR3 sequence (DNA): TGTGCCAGCAGCTCAGTTTGGGGGGGGCATTCCGAGCAGTACTTC. The full variable domain, with the rest looked up from reference TRBV7-2 and TRBJ2-7, is GAGVSQSPSNKVTEKGKDVELRCDPISGHTALYWYRQSLGQGLEFLIYFQGNSAPDKSGLPSDRFSAERTGGSVSTLTIQRTQQEDSAVYLCASSSVWGGHSEQYFGPGTRLTVT.

The rearrangement joins TRBV28 to TRBJ2-7; D call uncertain. In germline, CDR1 is MDHEN, CDR2 SYDVKM. The CDR3 length is 13 residues. V dropped 6 bases and J dropped 2 bases, with 11 bases sitting between them. CDR3 sequence: CASRAGPPYEQYF. The CDR3 nucleotides read TGTGCCAGCAGGGCCGGGCCACCCTACGAGCAGTACTTC. The whole variable domain, remainder taken from reference TRBV28 and TRBJ2-7, is DVKVTQSSRYLVKRTGEKVFLECVQDMDHENMFWYRQDPGLGLRLIYFSYDVKMKEKGDIPEGYSVSREKKERFSLILESASTNQTSMYLCASRAGPPYEQYFGPGTRLTVT.

This chain joins TRBV4-1 and TRBJ2-7, with 9 bases aligning to TRBD1. The J segment lost 2 bases and the V segment lost 3 bases, leaving 5 bases of the junction unmatched. The CDR3 extends over 15 amino acids. Germline V gene sequence: CDR1 MGHRA, CDR2 YSYEKL. The CDR3 loop is CASSHQQGAAYEQYF. The CDR3 DNA sequence: TGCGCCAGCAGCCATCAACAGGGGGCGGCCTACGAGCAGTACTTC.